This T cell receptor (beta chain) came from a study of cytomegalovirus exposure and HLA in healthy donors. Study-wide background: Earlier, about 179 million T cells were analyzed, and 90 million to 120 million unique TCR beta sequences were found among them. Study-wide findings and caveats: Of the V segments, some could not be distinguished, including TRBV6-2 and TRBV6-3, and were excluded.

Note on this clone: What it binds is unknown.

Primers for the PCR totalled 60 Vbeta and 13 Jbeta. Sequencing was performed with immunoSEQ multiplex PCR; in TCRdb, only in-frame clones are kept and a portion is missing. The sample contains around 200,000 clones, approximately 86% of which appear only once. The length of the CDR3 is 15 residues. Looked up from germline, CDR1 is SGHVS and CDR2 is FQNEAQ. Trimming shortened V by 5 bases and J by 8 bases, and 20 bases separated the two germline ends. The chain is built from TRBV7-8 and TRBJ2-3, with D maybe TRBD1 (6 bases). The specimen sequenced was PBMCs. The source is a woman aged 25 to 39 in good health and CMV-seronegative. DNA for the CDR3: TGTGCCAGCAGCCTCGGAGGCACCTTCAGGGGTACGCAGTATTTT. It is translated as CASSLGGTFRGTQYF.